This T cell receptor (beta chain) was found in a study of cytomegalovirus exposure and HLA in healthy donors. Study-wide context: Drawn from HLA-typed donors, about 85 million unique TCRs were held in an early data release.

The primer mix had 60 Vbeta and 13 Jbeta primers. The method was immunoSEQ multiplex PCR; TCRdb's version includes in-frame clones alone and lacks a portion of them. The sample holds 65,000 to 90,000 clones, over 60% seen once. This clone has just one count. With 0 bases removed from V and 7 bases from J, the gap between germline ends came to 9 bases. Looked up from germline, CDR1 is KGHSH and CDR2 is LQKENI. The CDR3 contains 14 residues. This chain uses TRBV18 with TRBJ2-2; D gene uncertain. This TCR was sampled from a middle-aged man in good health and CMV-seronegative. Sequences were obtained from PBMCs. CDR3 amino acids: CASSPPSHFGELFF. CDR3 DNA sequence: TGTGCCAGCTCACCACCGTCCCATTTCGGGGAGCTGTTTTTT.